Shown below are 21 T cell receptor beta chains from a single sample sequenced in a study of shared clonotypes between healthy human individuals. The repertoire was sequenced with immunoSEQ multiplex PCR; TCRdb's copy has only in-frame clones and lacks some. This sample has around 1.9 million clones, with around 93% found just once. CD45RO-negative CD8 cells positively selected for CCR7 made up the naive population, which excluded terminally differentiated effector memory CD45RA+ cells. The sequenced material came from naive CD8+ T cells from PBMCs. The receptors originated from a young man in good health. Some clones in this sample may be carry-over from other donors' samples.

V is TRBV5-1 and J is TRBJ2-1; D ambiguous. Trimming cost V 3 bases and J 5 bases, with 18 bases left between them. This CDR3 contains 16 residues. Per germline, CDR1 SGHRS and CDR2 YFSETQ. CDR3 region: CASSSLASQRDNEQFF. The CDR3 DNA reads TGCGCCAGCAGCTCGCTCGCCTCCCAGCGCGACAATGAGCAGTTCTTC. Full variable domain (missing parts from reference TRBV5-1 and TRBJ2-1): KAGVTQTPRYLIKTRGQQVTLSCSPISGHRSVSWYQQTPGQGLQFLFEYFSETQRNKGNFPGRFSGRQFSNSRSEMNVSTLELGDSALYLCASSSLASQRDNEQFFGPGTRLTVL.

V and J are TRBV2 and TRBJ1-1; no clear D gene. CDR1 SNHLY and CDR2 FYNNEI come from the germline V gene. V lost 2 bases, J lost 2 bases, and 18 bases lay in between. The CDR3 covers 17 residues. This CDR3 reads CASSEPRERGLNTEAFF. The CDR3 coding sequence is TGTGCCAGCAGTGAACCTCGTGAGCGTGGGCTCAACACTGAAGCTTTCTTT.

The chain carries TRBV10-3 and TRBJ2-7, with TRBD2 matching over 10 bases. The CDR3 runs 15 residues. The germline V gene encodes CDR1 ENHRY and CDR2 SYGVKD. The V gene end was trimmed by 2 bases and the J gene end by 1 base; junction bases not matched to a gene: 2. The CDR3 here is CAISEGLAESYEQYF. The CDR3 nucleotides are TGTGCCATCAGTGAGGGACTAGCGGAATCCTACGAGCAGTACTTC.

The chain is built from TRBV5-1 and TRBJ2-1; 12 bases agree with TRBD2. V lost 0 bases, J lost 7 bases, and 5 bases stayed unmatched. The germline V gene has CDR1 SGHRS and CDR2 YFSETQ. The CDR3 is made up of 16 amino acids. In nucleotides, the CDR3 is TGCGCCAGCAGCTTGGCTTCTAGCGGGAGGGTGAATGAGCAGTTCTTC. Encoded protein: CASSLASSGRVNEQFF.

V is TRBV6-5 and J is TRBJ2-7; a possible D gene is TRBD2 (5 bases). V was shortened by 0 bases and J by 0 bases, with 9 bases between the two germline ends. Germline CDR1 reads MNHEY; CDR2 reads SVGAGI. This CDR3 comprises 15 residues. The CDR3 here is CASSYSQRNSYEQYF. The DNA of the CDR3 is TGTGCCAGCAGTTACTCGCAGCGGAACTCCTACGAGCAGTACTTC.

This clone was recorded only once. V usage is TRBV7-9 and J usage is TRBJ1-2, with D unclear. The germline V and J ends were trimmed by 0 bases and 4 bases, with 12 bases remaining between them. Germline V lookup: CDR1 SEHNR, CDR2 FQNEAQ (reference sequence). This CDR3 spans 15 amino acids. The CDR3 DNA is TGTGCCAGCAGCTTAGCGGTAGGGTGGGGCTATGGCTACACCTTC. This translates into CASSLAVGWGYGYTF.

V gene TRBV9 combines with J gene TRBJ2-1; maybe TRBD2 (6 bases). The length of the CDR3 is 14 residues. V lost 4 bases to trimming and J lost 4 bases, with 12 bases between them. Germline lookup yields CDR1 SGDLS and CDR2 YYNGEE. The chain's CDR3 is CASSPLASYNEQFF. The CDR3 DNA reads TGTGCCAGCAGCCCTCTAGCGTCGTACAATGAGCAGTTCTTC.

In this sample, this clone turned up a few times. Other DNA sequences in this sample translate to the same CDR3. The rearrangement joins TRBV5-6 to TRBJ1-5; D gene unclear. The V gene's germline CDR1 is SGHDT and CDR2 YYEEEE. The V and J ends lost 0 bases and 1 base respectively, with 2 bases between them. The CDR3 totals 13 residues. CDR3 in amino acids: CASSLGSNQPQHF. CDR3 DNA sequence: TGTGCCAGCAGCTTGGGAAGCAATCAGCCCCAGCATTTT.

The chain joins TRBV7-9 to TRBJ2-2, with 7 bases lining up with TRBD2. Germline values: CDR1 SEHNR, CDR2 FQNEAQ (reference sequence). The V and J ends lost 3 bases and 1 base, in that order; junction bases with no gene match: 2. The CDR3 has 15 residues. CDR3 nucleotide sequence: TGTGCCAGCAGCTTCGGACTAGTGAACACCGGGGAGCTGTTTTTT. Translated, it gives CASSFGLVNTGELFF.

The rearrangement joins TRBV19 to TRBJ2-7, with 7 bases aligning to TRBD1. With 5 bases clipped from V and 2 bases from J, the junction kept 9 bases outside the gene matches. The V gene's germline CDR1 is LNHDA and CDR2 SQIVND (reference sequence). The length of the CDR3 is 15 residues. The CDR3 spells CASSVRTGGTYEQYF. DNA of the CDR3: TGTGCCAGTAGTGTCCGGACAGGCGGTACCTACGAGCAGTACTTC. The full variable domain, completed using reference TRBV19 and TRBJ2-7, is DGGITQSPKYLFRKEGQNVTLSCEQNLNHDAMYWYRQDPGQGLRLIYYSQIVNDFQKGDIAEGYSVSREKKESFPLTVTSAQKNPTAFYLCASSVRTGGTYEQYFGPGTRLTVT.

The rearrangement links TRBV10-1 to TRBJ2-1; 10 bases agree with TRBD2. The CDR3 extends over 15 amino acids. CDR1 is WNHNN, CDR2 SYGVQD, per germline (reference sequence). J gave up 4 bases and V 5 bases, and 5 bases lay outside the gene matches. The CDR3 DNA reads TGCGCCAGCAGTCCTACTAGCGGGATTTACAATGAGCAGTTCTTC. Amino acids: CASSPTSGIYNEQFF.

The rearrangement joins TRBV9 to TRBJ2-7; 9 nucleotides match TRBD1. CDR1 SGDLS and CDR2 YYNGEE come from the germline V gene. This CDR3 comprises 15 residues. Trimming removed 4 bases from V and 3 bases from J; junction bases left unmatched: 8. DNA for the CDR3: TGTGCCAGCAGCCTCAGGACAGGGGCCCTCTACGAGCAGTACTTC. Protein sequence: CASSLRTGALYEQYF.

Concerning this clone itself: This is likely an artifact of a read error, given a far larger clone one base away. Other nucleotide sequences from this sample produce the same CDR3. The rearrangement uses TRBV5-6 and TRBJ1-5; D remains unclear. Germline V CDR1 and CDR2: SGHDT, YYEEEE. V was cut by 2 bases and J by 4 bases, with 4 bases left in between. The CDR3 is 12 residues long. The CDR3 loop reads CASSLGNQPQHF. Here the CDR3 DNA reads TGTGCCAGCAGCTTAGGGAATCAGCCCCAGCATTTT.

The genes are TRBV6-6 and TRBJ2-3; 7 bases map to TRBD2. This CDR3 is 15 amino acids long. J was trimmed by 10 bases and V by 2 bases; bases with no gene match: 12. Germline CDR1 is MNHNY and CDR2 is SVGAGI (reference sequence). The CDR3 nucleotides read TGTGCCAGCAGTTACGGGGGAGGGTCTTTGGCGGCGCAGTATTTT. Translated: CASSYGGGSLAAQYF.

There are a few counts of this clone. The rearrangement links TRBV7-9 to TRBJ1-1; 7 bases map to TRBD1. With 5 bases clipped from V and 7 bases from J, the junction kept 7 bases outside the gene matches. Germline CDR1 SEHNR, CDR2 FQNEAQ (reference sequence). The CDR3 loop spans 13 amino acids. The CDR3 nucleotides read TGTGCCAGCAGCCCCTTAAGGACAGGTGAAGCTTTCTTT. Translating it yields CASSPLRTGEAFF.

The V call is TRBV19, the J call TRBJ1-5, with 7 bases matching TRBD1. This CDR3 is built from 13 residues. Germline CDR1 and CDR2: LNHDA and SQIVND (reference sequence). The V segment lost 4 bases and the J segment 6 bases; nucleotides outside the gene matches: 3. CDR3 in DNA: TGTGCCAGTAGTACCACAGGGGCTCAGCCCCAGCATTTT. Amino acids: CASSTTGAQPQHF.

This clone has only one observation. The rearrangement joins TRBV7-9 to TRBJ2-5; 8 nucleotides line up with TRBD1. Germline V CDR1 and CDR2: SEHNR, FQNEAQ (reference sequence). After removal of 0 bases from V and 3 bases from J, the junction contained 3 bases not matched to a gene. The CDR3 has 15 amino acids. The CDR3 DNA reads as TGTGCCAGCAGCTTAGCTACGGGACAGGAAGAGACCCAGTACTTC. Translated, it gives CASSLATGQEETQYF.

This chain links TRBV7-9 with TRBJ2-1; the match to TRBD2 covers 14 bases. J was trimmed by 3 bases and V by 4 bases; bases with no gene match: 11. CDR3 length: 19 residues. CDR1 and CDR2 from the germline V gene are SEHNR and FQNEAQ (reference sequence). CDR3 coding DNA: TGTGCCAGCAGCTCAACCCGGACTAGCGGGAGGCTCGGCTACAATGAGCAGTTCTTC. Translation: CASSSTRTSGRLGYNEQFF. Variable domain in full (rest from reference TRBV7-9 and TRBJ2-1): DTGVSQNPRHKITKRGQNVTFRCDPISEHNRLYWYRQTLGQGPEFLTYFQNEAQLEKSRLLSDRFSAERPKGSFSTLEIQRTEQGDSAMYLCASSSTRTSGRLGYNEQFFGPGTRLTVL.

The chain joins TRBV7-9 to TRBJ2-7; D uncertain. The V and J ends lost 4 bases and 5 bases respectively, with 12 bases between them. This CDR3 spans 13 amino acids. Per germline, CDR1 SEHNR and CDR2 FQNEAQ (reference sequence). CDR3 nucleotide sequence: TGTGCCAGCAGCTCCACTCGGGTGGACGAGCAGTACTTC. Translation gives CASSSTRVDEQYF.

Note on this clone: This CDR3 is also generated by other DNA sequences in the sample. The rearrangement uses TRBV15 and TRBJ2-5; no reliable D call. CDR3 length equals 12 residues. Germline loops: CDR1 LNHNV, CDR2 YYDKDF (reference sequence). The V end lost 1 base, the J end lost 5 bases, and 5 bases lay between the germline ends. This CDR3 reads CATSRGAETQYF. The CDR3, as DNA: TGTGCCACCAGCAGAGGGGCGGAGACCCAGTACTTC.

The V call is TRBV27, the J call TRBJ1-2; maybe TRBD1 (6 bases). From germline, CDR1 is MNHEY and CDR2 SMNVEV (reference sequence). The CDR3 totals 15 residues. With 3 bases removed from V and 3 bases from J, the gap between germline ends came to 14 bases. The DNA for the CDR3 is TGTGCCAGCAGTTTTCTCAGGGGCGACGACTATGGCTACACCTTC. Its protein is CASSFLRGDDYGYTF.